The clone carrying this TCR beta chain was found many times. Its antigen is still unknown. One end of the junction is discordant with germline, which a read error may explain. TCRdb re-analysed the reads in MiXCR, keeping a single row per CDR3 protein. Counted here are about 230,000 distinct CDR3 sequences, approximately 7% occurring once; the ten biggest clones make up less than 7.5%. CDR1 and CDR2 (germline): SGHTA, FQGNSA. The CDR3 totals 13 residues. This record comes from a study of T cell repertoires in cytomegalovirus infection. The overall study: Indications of both CMV infection and matching HLA type were provided by public TCR beta signatures. Study-wide findings and caveats: In two of eight donors, the top clonotype was HLA-C-restricted CMV-specific. Frequencies of public TCR beta families were cumulated, and this identified carriers of CMV plus the relevant HLA.

J is TRBJ1-2 and V is TRBV7-2, with a tentative D call TRBD1 (5 bases). The sequencing input was PBMCs. The TCR originated in a human donor in good health (CMV status not recorded). Some clones in this sample may be carry-over from other donors' samples. The CDR3 loop is CASSLQTGRDAVF. In DNA form, the CDR3 reads TGTGCCAGCAGCTTACAAACGGGACGGGACGCCGTTTTC.